This T cell receptor (beta chain) was obtained from a study of Tregs in tolerant kidney transplant recipients. A note on this clone: The antigen is unknown. With the read ending 3 residues before the CDR3 end, the germline J gene is used to fill in that end.

This table comes from immunoSEQ multiplex PCR, and its TCRdb copy is limited to in-frame clones, with some not included. This sample contains around 3,000 clones. Points from the study as a whole: Activated donor B cell expansion appeared to reveal the most relevant donor-specific TCRbeta repertoire. Nucleotide sequences could not be compared across some patients' samples due to primer changes. Donor-specific Treg expansion exceeded global Treg expansion in tolerant patients, suggesting antigen drive. Findings come from small patient numbers and require larger validation.

The CDR3 has 12 residues. Between the trimmed V and J ends, which lost 5 bases and 4 bases, there was a span of 8 bases. Germline V gene lookup returns CDR1 SGHAT and CDR2 FQNNGV. Recipient PBMCs carried a CFSE label and met irradiated graft donor PBMCs for 6 days before FACS sorting. The chain links TRBV11-2 to TRBJ1-1, with D unclear. Here the sequenced sample was CD8+ T cells from blood cultured with allogeneic cells, taken before the transplant. The clonotype comes from a human patient who received a combined kidney and bone marrow transplant. The part of the CDR3 DNA that was read is TGTGCCAGCAGCCTCCCAGTCACTGAA. It is translated as CASSLPVTE. The CDR3 in its entirety is CASSLPVTEAFF.